This T cell receptor (beta chain) is drawn from a study of neurological immune-mediated disorders. About the study: Of the multiple sclerosis patients, roughly 35 in total, some 30 were relapsing-remitting and 3 were secondary progressive. Regarding the study as a whole: None of the CDR3 amino acid sequences of expanded clones were shared across subjects, and this suggested private repertoires in all groups.

CDR3 size: 14 residues. The germline gives CDR1 MNHEY, CDR2 SMNVEV (reference sequence). As to this clonotype: Its antigen remains unknown. The junction departs from germline at one end; a sequencing error may be responsible.

The making of cDNA relied on 5'RACE with 10-nucleotide random UMIs. From 15-18 subjects, each sequencing run yielded over 160 million TCR-beta sequences. TCRdb analysed the 5' RACE reads with MiXCR anew, one entry per CDR3 protein. Of some 60,000 distinct CDR3 sequences listed, less than 6% are singletons. Sequencing used PBMCs. This chain uses TRBV27 with TRBJ1-6; possible D gene TRBD1, 5 bases. The TCR originated in a woman aged 50 to 60 with multiple sclerosis. In DNA form, the CDR3 reads TGTGCCAGCAGTGGGACTCCTTCTCCGCCACCCCTCAACTTT. Translated, it gives CASSGTPSPPPLNF.